Shown below are 20 T cell receptor beta chains from a single sample sequenced in a study of regulatory T cells in long-lasting Graves disease (dated by TCRdb to the early 2020s). Library generation was performed with multiplex PCR. Data came from an Illumina HiSeq 4000. TCR beta libraries were built with iRepertoire HTBI primers and Arm-PCR amplification of CDR3 regions. TCRdb reran the public reads through fastp at Q25 and MiXCR, keeping productive beta chains. Rows with one shared CDR3 protein collapse into an entry with the most common genes and DNA. The table for this sample lists a few hundred thousand distinct CDR3 sequences; around 24% of them were counted only once. The ten top clones hold around 24% of the sample. Read against the paper, the sample's time point label means: persistent/refractory GD, antithyroid drugs over 5 years with positive TRAb. RNA was extracted from PBMCs in TRIzol for both TCR sequencing and RNA sequencing.

Here the sequenced sample was peripheral blood mononuclear cells (PBMCs), taken when the disease was refractory, from a patient treated with antithyroid drugs. The receptors originated from a female donor with Graves disease.

At least ten counts were recorded for this clonotype. The chain carries TRBV20-1 and TRBJ1-2; a possible D gene is TRBD1 (6 bases). CDR1 and CDR2 (germline): DFQATT, SNEGSKA (reference sequence). Deletions cut 6 bases from V and 10 bases from J, with 21 bases between. CDR3 length: 13 residues. CDR3 sequence: CSAPAGAVHVYTF. The CDR3 DNA is TGCAGTGCGCCTGCGGGGGCAGTTCATGTCTACACCTTC.

The V gene is TRBV14, the J gene TRBJ1-1; the D is unclear. Germline V gene lookup returns CDR1 SGHDN and CDR2 FVKESK. V dropped 1 base and J dropped 5 bases, with 11 bases sitting between them. The CDR3 extends over 14 amino acids. CDR3 region: CASSQVRTRTEAFF. Written as DNA, the CDR3 is TGTGCCAGCAGCCAAGTTCGCACCCGGACTGAAGCTTTCTTT. Using reference TRBV14 and TRBJ1-1 for the parts outside the CDR3, the full variable domain is EAGVTQFPSHSVIEKGQTVTLRCDPISGHDNLYWYRRVMGKEIKFLLHFVKESKQDESGMPNNRFLAERTGGTYSTLKVQPAELEDSGVYFCASSQVRTRTEAFFGQGTRLTVV.

This clonotype was recorded once. One base away lies a much larger clone, so this may be a sequencing read error. No conserved phenylalanine or tryptophan is present at the end of the CDR3, so a read error is the likely explanation. The V and J genes are TRBV6-2 or TRBV6-3 and TRBJ1-2; TRBD1 is a possible D gene (6 bases). Germline-derived CDR1 and CDR2 are MNHEY and SVGEGT. V was trimmed by 8 bases and J by 6 bases, leaving 16 bases between them. The CDR3 extends over 13 amino acids. The CDR3 spells CASRTGTLNGYTL. The CDR3 bases are TGTGCCAGCCGTACCGGGACATTGAATGGCTACACCCTC.

This clonotype was counted ten times or more. V is TRBV20-1 and J is TRBJ1-6; 8 bases agree with TRBD1. Germline CDR1 DFQATT, CDR2 SNEGSKA (reference sequence). V trimming: 3 bases; J trimming: 5 bases; junction bases outside the gene matches: 0. There are 13 residues in the CDR3. The CDR3: CSARDRDNSPLHF. The CDR3 region has the DNA TGCAGTGCTAGGGACAGGGATAATTCACCCCTCCACTTT.

This clonotype showed up many times. The chain joins TRBV28 to TRBJ1-1, with D perhaps matching TRBD1 (6 bases). With 3 bases removed from V and 6 bases from J, the gap between germline ends came to 14 bases. This CDR3 comprises 14 residues. From germline, CDR1 is MDHEN and CDR2 SYDVKM. In nucleotides, the CDR3 is TGTGCCAGCAGTTTCTCGGGACAATATTCTGAAGCTTTCTTT. It translates to CASSFSGQYSEAFF.

J is TRBJ1-4 and V is TRBV29-1, with D perhaps matching TRBD1 (5 bases). In germline, CDR1 is SQVTM, CDR2 ANQGSEA. The CDR3 runs 11 residues. Trimming cost V 7 bases and J 8 bases, with 11 bases left between them. This CDR3 reads CSAGWNEKLFF. CDR3 nucleotide sequence: TGCAGCGCAGGGTGGAACGAAAAACTGTTTTTT.

This clonotype came up many times. The chain couples TRBV12-3 or TRBV12-4 to TRBJ1-1; tentative D call: TRBD1 (5 bases). The CDR3 has 13 amino acids. V was shortened by 3 bases and J by 1 base, with 6 bases between the two germline ends. In nucleotides, the CDR3 is TGTGCCAGCAGTTTTACAGGGAACACTGAAGCTTTCTTT. Its translation is CASSFTGNTEAFF.

The gene calls are TRBV9 and TRBJ1-2, with 7 bases fitting TRBD1. After removal of 3 bases from V and 7 bases from J, the junction contained 9 bases not matched to a gene. There are 14 residues in the CDR3. In germline, CDR1 is SGDLS, CDR2 YYNGEE. CDR3 sequence (DNA): TGTGCCAGCAGCGACGTACAGGGGAGTAGTGGCTACACCTTC. Translated, it gives CASSDVQGSSGYTF.

This clonotype has a count of ten or more. V usage is TRBV7-6 and J usage is TRBJ2-7; weak D call: TRBD2 (7 bases). The germline V gene has CDR1 SGHVS and CDR2 FNYEAQ. The CDR3 runs 14 residues. Trimming stripped 5 bases from V and 7 bases from J, with 18 bases between. CDR3 region: CASSPGGGSYEQYF. The CDR3 DNA follows: TGTGCCAGCAGCCCGGGGGGCGGGAGTTATGAGCAGTACTTC. The full variable domain, completed using reference TRBV7-6 and TRBJ2-7, is GAGVSQSPRYKVTKRGQDVALRCDPISGHVSLYWYRQALGQGPEFLTYFNYEAQQDKSGLPNDRFSAERPEGSISTLTIQRTEQRDSAMYRCASSPGGGSYEQYFGPGTRLTVT.

This chain uses TRBV13 with TRBJ2-5, with no clear D. V shed 6 bases and J shed 5 bases, with 16 bases lying between them. CDR1 PRHDT and CDR2 FYEKMQ come from the germline V gene (reference sequence). The CDR3 covers 14 residues. The CDR3 spells CASSLSWRLETQYF. The DNA for the CDR3 is TGTGCCAGCAGTTTATCGTGGCGGCTGGAGACCCAGTACTTC.

This chain connects TRBV7-8 to TRBJ2-7, with TRBD2 matching 10 bases. The CDR3 sequence is 16 residues long. Germline V gene sequence: CDR1 SGHVS, CDR2 FQNEAQ. Losses at the gene ends were 2 bases for V and 3 bases for J; bases not matched to a gene: 7. The CDR3 reads CASSLLPGLALYEQYF. CDR3 nucleotide sequence: TGTGCCAGCAGCTTACTACCGGGACTAGCGCTCTACGAGCAGTACTTC.

This sequence joins TRBV11-2 and TRBJ1-5; TRBD2 is a possible D gene (6 bases). The J call may be in error: the DNA end matches TRBJ2-3 better. CDR3 length equals 14 residues. Germline CDR1 and CDR2: SGHAT and FQNNGV. The CDR3 reads CASSLERGGQPQYF. The CDR3, as DNA: TGTGCCAGCAGCTTAGAAAGGGGAGGCCAGCCCCAGTATTTT.

V usage is TRBV2 and J usage is TRBJ2-2, with D possibly matching TRBD2 (7 bases). The CDR3 covers 14 residues. CDR1 SNHLY and CDR2 FYNNEI come from the germline V gene. V was shortened by 9 bases and J by 4 bases, with 15 bases between the two germline ends. Written as DNA, the CDR3 is TGTGCCAGTTTTAGTCGGGGGGCCACCGGGGAGCTGTTTTTT. Protein product: CASFSRGATGELFF. Full variable domain (missing parts from reference TRBV2 and TRBJ2-2): EPEVTQTPSHQVTQMGQEVILRCVPISNHLYFYWYRQILGQKVEFLVSFYNNEISEKSEIFDDQFSVERPDGSNFTLKIRSTKLEDSAMYFCASFSRGATGELFFGEGSRLTVL.

The chain carries TRBV30 and TRBJ2-2; unclear D gene. Trimming took off 4 bases at V and 2 bases at J, with 5 bases between the two ends. Germline V gene lookup returns CDR1 GTSNPN and CDR2 SVGIG (reference sequence). The CDR3 has 12 residues. The CDR3: CAWNFNTGELFF. As DNA, the CDR3 is TGTGCCTGGAATTTTAACACCGGGGAGCTGTTTTTT.

Ten or more counts support this clonotype. The chain carries TRBV6-5 and TRBJ2-5; no definite D call. This CDR3 spans 13 amino acids. Trimming left V 0 bases short and J 2 bases short, with 4 bases between. Germline CDR1 reads MNHEY; CDR2 reads SVGAGI. CDR3 sequence reads: CASSYSDQETQYF. CDR3 DNA: TGTGCCAGCAGTTACTCGGATCAAGAGACCCAGTACTTC.

The CDR3 spells CSARAGQGYHQPQHF. The CDR3 coding sequence is TGCAGTGCTAGGGCAGGGCAGGGGTACCATCAGCCCCAGCATTTT. The rearrangement uses TRBV20-1 and TRBJ1-5; TRBD1 is a possible D gene (6 bases). In germline, CDR1 is DFQATT, CDR2 SNEGSKA (reference sequence). The CDR3 is 15 residues long. Trimming left V 3 bases short and J 5 bases short, with 17 bases between.

This clonotype was seen many times. The rearrangement joins TRBV12-3 or TRBV12-4 to TRBJ2-7; D is unresolved. This CDR3 contains 14 residues. V lost 0 bases and J 1 base, leaving 7 bases between the germline ends. Written as DNA, the CDR3 is TGTGCCAGCAGTTTAGCGCAAGGTTCCTACGAGCAGTACTTC. It is translated as CASSLAQGSYEQYF.

This chain links TRBV5-1 with TRBJ1-2; D might be TRBD1 (6 bases). Germline V gene data show CDR1 as SGHRS and CDR2 as YFSETQ. The CDR3 sequence is 14 residues long. With 0 bases removed from V and 8 bases from J, the gap between germline ends came to 14 bases. CDR3 coding DNA: TGCGCCAGCAGCTTGGAACAGGGATCGGGCGGCTACACCTTC. Its translation: CASSLEQGSGGYTF.

This chain connects TRBV12-3 or TRBV12-4 to TRBJ1-3, with unresolved D. The CDR3 runs to 14 residues. V was clipped by 5 bases and J by 0 bases, with 8 bases between them. This CDR3 reads CASSPRGSGNTIYF. CDR3 nucleotides: TGTGCCAGCAGTCCCCGGGGCTCTGGAAACACCATATATTTT.

A few counts support this clonotype. This chain uses TRBV28 with TRBJ2-7; 8 nucleotides agree with TRBD2. Germline loops: CDR1 MDHEN, CDR2 SYDVKM. The CDR3 totals 15 residues. V dropped 7 bases and J dropped 4; count of bases not matched to a gene: 12. The CDR3 here is CASIAADGGRYEQYF. For the CDR3, the DNA is TGTGCCAGCATAGCCGCGGATGGCGGGAGGTACGAGCAGTACTTC.